This T cell receptor (beta chain) was observed in a study of OX40 agonist ivuxolimab in advanced cancers. There are a few counts of this clone. Antigen: not known. Trimming pared 4 bases from V and 4 bases from J, leaving 26 bases between. Germline lookup yields CDR1 SGHDT and CDR2 YYEEEE. The CDR3 has 18 residues. The study, taken as a whole, reports: Clonal expansion by week 6 occurred in CD4+ and CD8+ blood T cells (at 0.1 to 3.0 mg/kg). Partial responders at 0.1-3.0 mg/kg had among the lowest clonal expansion.

The data were produced by immunoSEQ multiplex PCR, yet TCRdb's version contains in-frame clones alone and is incomplete. The sample has 50,000 to 65,000 clones, roughly 80% seen once. The V gene is TRBV5-6, the J gene TRBJ1-1; D is perhaps TRBD1 (6 bases). The TCR was taken from an adult with an advanced solid tumor such as melanoma, head and neck, liver or kidney cancer. The material sequenced was CD4+ or CD8+ T cells sorted from blood, taken in a trial of the OX40 agonist ivuxolimab. CDR3: CASSLLGGRRAQGTEAFF. DNA for the CDR3: TGTGCCAGCAGCCTGCTGGGGGGGCGTCGGGCCCAGGGCACTGAAGCTTTCTTT.